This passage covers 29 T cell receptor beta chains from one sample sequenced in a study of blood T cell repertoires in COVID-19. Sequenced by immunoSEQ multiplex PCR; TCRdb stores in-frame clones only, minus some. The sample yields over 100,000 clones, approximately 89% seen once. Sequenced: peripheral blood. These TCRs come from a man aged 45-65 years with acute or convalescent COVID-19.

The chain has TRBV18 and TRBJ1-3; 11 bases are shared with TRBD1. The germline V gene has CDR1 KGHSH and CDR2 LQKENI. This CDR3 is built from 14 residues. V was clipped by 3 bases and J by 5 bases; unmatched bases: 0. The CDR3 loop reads CASSPDRGRNTIYF. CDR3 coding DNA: TGTGCCAGCTCACCGGACAGGGGGCGAAACACCATATATTTT.

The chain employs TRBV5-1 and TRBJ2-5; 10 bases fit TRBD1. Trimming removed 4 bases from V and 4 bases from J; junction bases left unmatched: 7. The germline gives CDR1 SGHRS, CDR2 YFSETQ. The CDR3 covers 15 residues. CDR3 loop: CASSTGTGVGETQYF. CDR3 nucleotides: TGCGCCAGCAGCACCGGGACAGGGGTAGGAGAGACCCAGTACTTC.

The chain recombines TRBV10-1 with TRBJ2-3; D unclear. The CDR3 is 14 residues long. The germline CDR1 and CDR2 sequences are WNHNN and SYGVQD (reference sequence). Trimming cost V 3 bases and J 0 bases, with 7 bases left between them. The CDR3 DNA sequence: TGCGCCAGCAGTGACAGTTCTAGCACAGATACGCAGTATTTT. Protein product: CASSDSSSTDTQYF.

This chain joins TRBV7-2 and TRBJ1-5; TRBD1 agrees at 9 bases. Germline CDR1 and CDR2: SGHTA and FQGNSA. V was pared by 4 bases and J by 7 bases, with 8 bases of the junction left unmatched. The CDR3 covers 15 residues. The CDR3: CASSSGDRDGQPQHF. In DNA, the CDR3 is TGTGCCAGCAGCTCCGGGGACAGGGATGGGCAGCCCCAGCATTTT.

CDR3 coding DNA: TGTGCCAGCTCACCTACTTACGGACAGGGGGCCGGTAACTATGGCTACACCTTC. Amino acids: CASSPTYGQGAGNYGYTF. V usage is TRBV18 and J usage is TRBJ1-2; 11 bases are a match to TRBD1. Germline assignment: CDR1 KGHSH and CDR2 LQKENI. V shed 3 bases and J 1 base; nucleotides not matched to a gene: 10. CDR3 length equals 18 residues.

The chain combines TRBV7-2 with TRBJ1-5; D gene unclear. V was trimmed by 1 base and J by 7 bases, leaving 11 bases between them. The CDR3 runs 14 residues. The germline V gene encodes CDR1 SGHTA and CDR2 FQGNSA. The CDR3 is CASSLVVSGQPQHF. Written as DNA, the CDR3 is TGTGCCAGCAGCTTAGTAGTGTCGGGACAGCCCCAGCATTTT.

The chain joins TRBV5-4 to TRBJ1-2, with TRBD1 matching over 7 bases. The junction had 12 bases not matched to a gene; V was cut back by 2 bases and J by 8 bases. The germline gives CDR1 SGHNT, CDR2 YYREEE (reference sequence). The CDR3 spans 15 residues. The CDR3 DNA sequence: TGTGCCAGCAGCTTAGGGGAACTAGGGGGCCGGGGCTACACCTTC. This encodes CASSLGELGGRGYTF.

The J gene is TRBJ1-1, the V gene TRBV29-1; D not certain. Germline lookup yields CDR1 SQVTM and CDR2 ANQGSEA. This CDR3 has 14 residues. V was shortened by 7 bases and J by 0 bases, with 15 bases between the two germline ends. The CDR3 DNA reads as TGCAGCGGTAGCCCCTCCGGGATGAACACTGAAGCTTTCTTT. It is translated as CSGSPSGMNTEAFF.

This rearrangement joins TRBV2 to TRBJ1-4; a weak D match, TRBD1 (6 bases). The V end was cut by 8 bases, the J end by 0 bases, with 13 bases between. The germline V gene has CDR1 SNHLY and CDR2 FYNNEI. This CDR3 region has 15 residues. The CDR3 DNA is TGTGCCAGCTTAAAACAGGGCGCAACTAATGAAAAACTGTTTTTT. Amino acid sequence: CASLKQGATNEKLFF. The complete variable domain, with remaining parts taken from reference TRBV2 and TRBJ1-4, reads EPEVTQTPSHQVTQMGQEVILRCVPISNHLYFYWYRQILGQKVEFLVSFYNNEISEKSEIFDDQFSVERPDGSNFTLKIRSTKLEDSAMYFCASLKQGATNEKLFFGSGTQLSVL.

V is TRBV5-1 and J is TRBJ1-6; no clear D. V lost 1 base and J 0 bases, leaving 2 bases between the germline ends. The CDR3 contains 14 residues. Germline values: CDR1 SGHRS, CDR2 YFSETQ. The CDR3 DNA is TGCGCCAGCAGCTTGTACTCCTATAATTCACCCCTCCACTTT. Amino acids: CASSLYSYNSPLHF.

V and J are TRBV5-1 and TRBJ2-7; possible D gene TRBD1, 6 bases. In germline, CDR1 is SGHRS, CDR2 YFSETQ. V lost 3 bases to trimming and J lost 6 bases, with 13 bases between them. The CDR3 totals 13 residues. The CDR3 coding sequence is TGCGCCAGCAGCTCCCACACAGGGCTCGAGCAGTACTTC. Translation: CASSSHTGLEQYF.

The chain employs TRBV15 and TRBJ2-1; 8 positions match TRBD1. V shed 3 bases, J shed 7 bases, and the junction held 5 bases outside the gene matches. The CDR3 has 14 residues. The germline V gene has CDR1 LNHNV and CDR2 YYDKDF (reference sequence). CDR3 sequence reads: CATSRDREINEQFF. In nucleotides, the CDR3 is TGTGCCACCAGCAGGGACAGGGAGATTAATGAGCAGTTCTTC.

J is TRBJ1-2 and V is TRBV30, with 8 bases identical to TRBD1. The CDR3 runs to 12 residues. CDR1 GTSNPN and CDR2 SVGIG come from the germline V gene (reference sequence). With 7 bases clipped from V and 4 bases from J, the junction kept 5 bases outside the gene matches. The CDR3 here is CASGQGPYGYTF. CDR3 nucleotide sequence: TGTGCCTCTGGACAGGGTCCCTATGGCTACACCTTC.

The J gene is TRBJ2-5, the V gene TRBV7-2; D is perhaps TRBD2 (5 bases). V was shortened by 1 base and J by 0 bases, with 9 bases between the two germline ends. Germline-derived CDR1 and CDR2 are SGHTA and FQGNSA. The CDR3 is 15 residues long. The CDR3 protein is CASSLGTGYQETQYF. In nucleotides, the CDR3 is TGTGCCAGCAGCTTAGGGACTGGGTACCAAGAGACCCAGTACTTC.

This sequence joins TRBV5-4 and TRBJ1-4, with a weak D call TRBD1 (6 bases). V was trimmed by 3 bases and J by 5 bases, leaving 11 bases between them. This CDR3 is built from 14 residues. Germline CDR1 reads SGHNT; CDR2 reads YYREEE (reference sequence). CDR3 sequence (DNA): TGTGCCAGCAGCTCTACAGGGCCAAATGAAAAACTGTTTTTT. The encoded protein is CASSSTGPNEKLFF.

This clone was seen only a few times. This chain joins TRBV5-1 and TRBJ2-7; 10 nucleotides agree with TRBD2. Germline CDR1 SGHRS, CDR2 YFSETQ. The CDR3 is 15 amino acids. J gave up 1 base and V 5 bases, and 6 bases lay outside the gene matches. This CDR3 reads CASRLAGSASYEQYF. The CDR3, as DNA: TGCGCCAGCAGACTAGCGGGATCTGCTTCCTACGAGCAGTACTTC.

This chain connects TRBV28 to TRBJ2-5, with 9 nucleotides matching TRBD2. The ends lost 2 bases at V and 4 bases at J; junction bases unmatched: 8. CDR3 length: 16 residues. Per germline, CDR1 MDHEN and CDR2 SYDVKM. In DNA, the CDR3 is TGTGCCAGCAGTTTAATGCTAGCGGGATCAGGAGAGACCCAGTACTTC. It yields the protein CASSLMLAGSGETQYF.

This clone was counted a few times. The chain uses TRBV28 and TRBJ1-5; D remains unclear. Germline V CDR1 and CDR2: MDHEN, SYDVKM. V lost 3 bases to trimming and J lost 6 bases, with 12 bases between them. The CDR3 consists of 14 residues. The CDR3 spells CASSFVGAGQPQHF. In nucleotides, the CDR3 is TGTGCCAGCAGTTTCGTGGGCGCGGGTCAGCCCCAGCATTTT.

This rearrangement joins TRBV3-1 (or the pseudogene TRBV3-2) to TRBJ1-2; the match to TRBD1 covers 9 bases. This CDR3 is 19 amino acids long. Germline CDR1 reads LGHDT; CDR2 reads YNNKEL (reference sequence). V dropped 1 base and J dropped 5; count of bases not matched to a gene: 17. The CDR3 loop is CASSQALTGTGNFRYGYTF. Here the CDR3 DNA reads TGTGCCAGCAGCCAAGCTTTGACCGGGACAGGGAATTTCCGGTATGGCTACACCTTC.

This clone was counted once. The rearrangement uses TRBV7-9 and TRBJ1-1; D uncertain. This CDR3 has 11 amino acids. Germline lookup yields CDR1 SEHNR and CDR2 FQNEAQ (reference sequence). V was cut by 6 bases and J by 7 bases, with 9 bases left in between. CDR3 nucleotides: TGTGCCAGCAGATCGGAGGGTGAAGCTTTCTTT. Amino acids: CASRSEGEAFF.

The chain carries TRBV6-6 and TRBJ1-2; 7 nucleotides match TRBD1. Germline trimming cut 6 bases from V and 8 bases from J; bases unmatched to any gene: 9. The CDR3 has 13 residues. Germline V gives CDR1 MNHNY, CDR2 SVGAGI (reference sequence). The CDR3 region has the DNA TGTGCCAGCAGCCGGGGGACAGAGGGAGGCTACACCTTC. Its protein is CASSRGTEGGYTF.

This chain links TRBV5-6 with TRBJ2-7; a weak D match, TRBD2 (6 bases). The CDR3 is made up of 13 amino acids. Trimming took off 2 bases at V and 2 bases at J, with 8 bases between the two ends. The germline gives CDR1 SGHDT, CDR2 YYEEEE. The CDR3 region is CASSLLATYEQYF. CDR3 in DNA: TGTGCCAGCAGCTTACTAGCAACCTACGAGCAGTACTTC.

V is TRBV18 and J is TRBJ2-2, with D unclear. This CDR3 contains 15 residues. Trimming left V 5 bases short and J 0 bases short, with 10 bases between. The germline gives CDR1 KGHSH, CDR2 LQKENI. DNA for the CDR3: TGTGCCAGCTCATCGACTGCCGCGAACACCGGGGAGCTGTTTTTT. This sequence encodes CASSSTAANTGELFF.

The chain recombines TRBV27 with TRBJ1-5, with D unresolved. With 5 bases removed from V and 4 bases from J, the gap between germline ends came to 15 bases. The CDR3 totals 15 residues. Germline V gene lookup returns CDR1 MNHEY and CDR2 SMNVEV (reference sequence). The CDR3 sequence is CASSPLGSKNQPQHF. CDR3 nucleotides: TGTGCCAGCAGTCCCCTGGGGAGCAAAAATCAGCCCCAGCATTTT.

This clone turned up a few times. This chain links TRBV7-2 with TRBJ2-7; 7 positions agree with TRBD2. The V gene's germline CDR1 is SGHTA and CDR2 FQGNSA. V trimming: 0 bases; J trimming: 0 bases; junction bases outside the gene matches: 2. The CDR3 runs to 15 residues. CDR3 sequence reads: CASSLASGGSYEQYF. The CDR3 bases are TGTGCCAGCAGCTTAGCGTCGGGGGGCTCCTACGAGCAGTACTTC.

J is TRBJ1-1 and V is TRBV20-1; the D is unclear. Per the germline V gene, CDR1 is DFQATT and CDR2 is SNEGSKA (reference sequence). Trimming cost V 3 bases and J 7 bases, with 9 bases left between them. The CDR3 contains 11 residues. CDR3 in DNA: TGCAGTGCTAGGAGGGTCAGTGAAGCTTTCTTT. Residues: CSARRVSEAFF.

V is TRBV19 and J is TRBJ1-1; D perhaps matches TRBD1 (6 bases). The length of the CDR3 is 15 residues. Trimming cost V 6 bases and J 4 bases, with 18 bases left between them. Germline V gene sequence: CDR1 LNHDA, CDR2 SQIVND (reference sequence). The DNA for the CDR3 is TGTGCCAGTAGAACGTCTGCAGGGGTCGTCACTGAAGCTTTCTTT. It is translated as CASRTSAGVVTEAFF. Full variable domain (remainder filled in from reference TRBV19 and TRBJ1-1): DGGITQSPKYLFRKEGQNVTLSCEQNLNHDAMYWYRQDPGQGLRLIYYSQIVNDFQKGDIAEGYSVSREKKESFPLTVTSAQKNPTAFYLCASRTSAGVVTEAFFGQGTRLTVV.

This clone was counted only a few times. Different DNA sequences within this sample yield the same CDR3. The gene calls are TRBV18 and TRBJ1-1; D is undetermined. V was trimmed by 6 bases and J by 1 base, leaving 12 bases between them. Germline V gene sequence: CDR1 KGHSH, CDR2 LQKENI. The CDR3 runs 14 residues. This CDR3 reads CASSPAGQNTEAFF. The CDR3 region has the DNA TGTGCCAGCTCTCCCGCGGGCCAGAACACTGAAGCTTTCTTT.

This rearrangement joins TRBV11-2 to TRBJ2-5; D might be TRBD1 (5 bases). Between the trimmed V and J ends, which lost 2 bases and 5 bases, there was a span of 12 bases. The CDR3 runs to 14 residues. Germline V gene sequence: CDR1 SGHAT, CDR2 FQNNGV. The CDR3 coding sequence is TGTGCCAGCAGCTTAAGTCGGCAGGGTGAGACCCAGTACTTC. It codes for CASSLSRQGETQYF.